The 10 T cell receptor beta chains listed next were all sequenced from one sample in a study of T cell responses to AZD1222 COVID-19 vaccine. Repertoires were generated with immunoSEQ multiplex PCR, while TCRdb's copy carries only in-frame clones and drops some. This table has 130,000 or so clones, about nine tenths appearing once. This material consisted of peripheral blood, taken on day 0 of AZD1222 vaccination. These receptors originate from an adult in good health.

V is TRBV5-1 and J is TRBJ1-3; D remains unclear. Trimming removed 3 bases at V and 4 bases at J, with 5 bases between. The CDR3 runs 12 residues. Germline values: CDR1 SGHRS, CDR2 YFSETQ. In DNA, the CDR3 is TGCGCCAGCAGCTACGACGGAAACACCATATATTTT. Its translation is CASSYDGNTIYF.

The rearrangement uses TRBV6-4 and TRBJ2-2; D remains unclear. The CDR3 is 15 amino acids. Trimming shortened V by 4 bases and J by 1 base, and 10 bases separated the two germline ends. Germline-derived CDR1 and CDR2 are MRHNA and SNTAGT. This CDR3 reads CASSVKAGNTGELFF. The CDR3 nucleotides are TGTGCCAGCAGTGTGAAGGCAGGGAACACCGGGGAGCTGTTTTTT.

This chain links TRBV5-4 with TRBJ2-3, with 9 bases matching TRBD2. The CDR3 totals 15 residues. V shed 0 bases, J shed 4 bases, and the junction held 3 bases outside the gene matches. The germline V gene encodes CDR1 SGHNT and CDR2 YYREEE (reference sequence). This chain's CDR3 is CASSLAAGGADTQYF. The CDR3 nucleotides read TGTGCCAGCAGCTTGGCAGCGGGGGGCGCAGATACGCAGTATTTT.

This chain connects TRBV10-2 to TRBJ2-7; possibly TRBD1 or TRBD2 for D (6 bases each). CDR3 length: 15 residues. V was shortened by 7 bases and J by 1 base, with 17 bases between the two germline ends. Germline CDR1 reads WSHSY; CDR2 reads SAAADI. The CDR3 sequence: CASMLRTGASYEQYF. In DNA, the CDR3 is TGCGCCAGCATGCTTAGGACGGGGGCTTCCTACGAGCAGTACTTC.

The chain links TRBV2 to TRBJ1-1; 7 nucleotides agree with TRBD1. This CDR3 is built from 13 residues. Per germline, CDR1 SNHLY and CDR2 FYNNEI. With 8 bases clipped from V and 1 base from J, the junction kept 4 bases outside the gene matches. The CDR3 sequence: CASGRQGNTEAFF. CDR3 sequence (DNA): TGTGCCAGCGGTAGACAGGGGAACACTGAAGCTTTCTTT.

J is TRBJ1-6 and V is TRBV6-5; no clear D. This CDR3 has 15 amino acids. In germline, CDR1 is MNHEY, CDR2 SVGAGI. Trimming shortened V by 6 bases and J by 2 bases, and 11 bases separated the two germline ends. This chain's CDR3 is CASSSTGTYNSPLHF. As DNA, the CDR3 is TGTGCCAGCAGCTCAACGGGGACCTATAATTCACCCCTCCACTTT.

The rearrangement links TRBV19 to TRBJ1-1; D may be TRBD1 (5 bases). The germline V gene encodes CDR1 LNHDA and CDR2 SQIVND (reference sequence). The V and J ends lost 10 bases and 1 base respectively, with 10 bases between them. CDR3 length equals 12 residues. The CDR3 spells CATGTRNTEAFF. As DNA, the CDR3 is TGTGCCACCGGGACTCGGAACACTGAAGCTTTCTTT.

This chain uses TRBV3-1 (or the pseudogene TRBV3-2) with TRBJ1-2, with D hard to call. The V end lost 8 bases, the J end lost 6 bases, and 10 bases lay between the germline ends. Germline loops: CDR1 LGHDT, CDR2 YNNKEL (reference sequence). The CDR3 contains 11 residues. CDR3: CASSNSDGYTF. In DNA form, the CDR3 reads TGTGCCAGCTCCAATTCAGATGGCTACACCTTC.

This chain uses TRBV7-2 with TRBJ2-5; D not certain. This CDR3 has 12 residues. V lost 5 bases and J 10 bases, leaving 14 bases between the germline ends. The germline V gene has CDR1 SGHTA and CDR2 FQGNSA. CDR3 sequence reads: CASSGVRAIQYF. Here the CDR3 DNA reads TGTGCCAGCAGCGGGGTCCGAGCGATCCAGTACTTC.

The chain employs TRBV27 and TRBJ2-1, with D unclear. This CDR3 comprises 14 residues. Germline CDR1 is MNHEY and CDR2 is SMNVEV (reference sequence). The germline V and J ends were trimmed by 6 bases and 7 bases, with 16 bases remaining between them. For the CDR3, the DNA is TGTGCCAGCAGCACAACCGAGGTCGGGAATGAGCAGTTCTTC. It encodes CASSTTEVGNEQFF.